The 32 T cell receptor beta chains reported below all come from one sample, sequenced in a study of cytomegalovirus exposure and HLA in healthy donors. The PCR used 60 Vbeta and 13 Jbeta primers. The protocol was immunoSEQ multiplex PCR, while the TCRdb copy is restricted to in-frame clones and leaves out a portion. The sample includes around 94,000 clones, approximately 77% of them seen just once. What was sequenced was PBMCs. Receptors originate from a woman between 40 and 55 years old in good health and CMV-seronegative.

This rearrangement joins TRBV7-2 to TRBJ2-3; 8 bases are a match to TRBD2. With V trimmed by 1 base and J by 5 bases, 8 bases remained unmatched. Germline CDR1 reads SGHTA; CDR2 reads FQGNSA. The CDR3 is made up of 16 amino acids. CDR3 region: CASSLEYAGGGDTQYF. In DNA form, the CDR3 reads TGTGCCAGCAGCTTAGAATATGCGGGGGGCGGAGATACGCAGTATTTT.

This clone was counted a single time. The rearrangement links TRBV7-9 to TRBJ1-1; TRBD1 is a possible D gene (6 bases). V was shortened by 1 base and J by 6 bases, with 9 bases between the two germline ends. Germline V gives CDR1 SEHNR, CDR2 FQNEAQ (reference sequence). This CDR3 spans 13 amino acids. Here the CDR3 DNA reads TGTGCCAGCAGCTTAGTTGAGGGGGCTGAAGCTTTCTTT. Protein product: CASSLVEGAEAFF.

J is TRBJ1-1 and V is TRBV25-1; 7 positions agree with TRBD1. CDR1 is MGHDK and CDR2 is SYGVNS in the germline V gene. V gave up 6 bases and J gave up 4 bases; unmatched junction bases: 5. The CDR3 totals 13 residues. Here the CDR3 DNA reads TGTGCCAGCAGGGGACAGCGGAGCACTGAAGCTTTCTTT. This gives the protein CASRGQRSTEAFF.

The rearrangement uses TRBV14 and TRBJ1-1; D is undetermined. Germline values: CDR1 SGHDN, CDR2 FVKESK. The CDR3 contains 14 residues. V shed 6 bases and J shed 1 base, with 12 bases lying between them. The CDR3 DNA follows: TGTGCCAGCAGTCCGACACTGGGGAACACTGAAGCTTTCTTT. Translating it yields CASSPTLGNTEAFF.

The chain is built from TRBV30 and TRBJ1-2; D unresolved. This CDR3 has 14 residues. Germline CDR1 GTSNPN, CDR2 SVGIG (reference sequence). With 4 bases removed from V and 6 bases from J, the gap between germline ends came to 18 bases. CDR3 protein: CAWIENRPRDGYTF. In DNA, the CDR3 is TGTGCCTGGATCGAAAACCGCCCCCGAGATGGCTACACCTTC.

The rearrangement links TRBV6-5 to TRBJ1-2; TRBD1 matches 7 bases. The CDR3 has 14 amino acids. With V trimmed by 7 bases and J by 6 bases, 11 bases remained unmatched. Per germline, CDR1 MNHEY and CDR2 SVGAGI. The DNA for the CDR3 is TGTGCCAGCACCCGCTCCAGGGGGAGCGATGGCTACACCTTC. It specifies CASTRSRGSDGYTF.

V is TRBV12-5 and J is TRBJ1-2; D remains ambiguous. With 6 bases removed from V and 5 bases from J, the gap between germline ends came to 16 bases. The CDR3 has 14 residues. Per the germline V gene, CDR1 is LGHNT and CDR2 is FRNRAP. Written as DNA, the CDR3 is TGTGCTAGTGGACCGAGTCACACGGGGTATGGCTACACCTTC. Its translation is CASGPSHTGYGYTF.

The rearrangement uses TRBV7-6 and TRBJ1-2, with D possibly matching TRBD1 (6 bases). The CDR3 length is 14 residues. Trimming shortened V by 0 bases and J by 4 bases, and 9 bases separated the two germline ends. Germline lookup yields CDR1 SGHVS and CDR2 FNYEAQ. CDR3 sequence reads: CASSLAPQGYGYTF. The CDR3 DNA reads TGTGCCAGCAGCTTAGCGCCACAGGGCTATGGCTACACCTTC.

The chain links TRBV5-1 to TRBJ2-7; D is undetermined. The CDR3 covers 13 residues. CDR1 SGHRS and CDR2 YFSETQ come from the germline V gene. The germline V and J ends were trimmed by 0 bases and 0 bases, with 4 bases remaining between them. The DNA for the CDR3 is TGCGCCAGCAGCTTGGCGAGCTCCTACGAGCAGTACTTC. It codes for CASSLASSYEQYF.

The V gene is TRBV19, the J gene TRBJ1-1; unclear D gene. V lost 5 bases to trimming and J lost 1 base, with 2 bases between them. The CDR3 runs 11 residues. CDR1 is LNHDA, CDR2 SQIVND, per germline (reference sequence). The CDR3 nucleotides read TGTGCCAGTAGTCGGAACACTGAAGCTTTCTTT. It is translated as CASSRNTEAFF. The whole variable domain, filled in from reference TRBV19 and TRBJ1-1, reads DGGITQSPKYLFRKEGQNVTLSCEQNLNHDAMYWYRQDPGQGLRLIYYSQIVNDFQKGDIAEGYSVSREKKESFPLTVTSAQKNPTAFYLCASSRNTEAFFGQGTRLTVV.

This chain joins TRBV4-1 and TRBJ2-7; D might be TRBD1 (6 bases). V was trimmed by 4 bases and J by 0 bases, leaving 16 bases between them. The length of the CDR3 is 16 residues. The germline gives CDR1 MGHRA, CDR2 YSYEKL. The CDR3: CASSPEQGFISYEQYF. The CDR3 nucleotides are TGCGCCAGCAGCCCCGAACAGGGCTTCATCTCCTACGAGCAGTACTTC.

This chain uses TRBV6-1 with TRBJ2-5, with D possibly being TRBD1 (5 bases). The CDR3 covers 15 residues. Germline V gene data show CDR1 as MNHNS and CDR2 as SASEGT. The V and J ends lost 1 base and 2 bases respectively, with 11 bases between them. The CDR3 protein is CASSEGWGLQETQYF. CDR3 coding DNA: TGTGCCAGCAGTGAAGGTTGGGGCCTTCAAGAGACCCAGTACTTC.

The rearrangement uses TRBV7-3 and TRBJ2-5, with D perhaps matching TRBD2 (7 bases). Germline assignment: CDR1 SGHTA and CDR2 FQGTGA. The CDR3 loop spans 14 amino acids. With 2 bases removed from V and 5 bases from J, the gap between germline ends came to 12 bases. The CDR3 loop reads CASSLAGAGETQYF. The DNA of the CDR3 is TGTGCCAGCAGCTTAGCGGGGGCGGGGGAGACCCAGTACTTC.

This clone has only one observation. The chain couples TRBV2 to TRBJ1-2; TRBD1 might be the D (5 bases). Trimming removed 7 bases from V and 0 bases from J, with 18 bases in between. The CDR3 loop spans 16 amino acids. CDR1 is SNHLY and CDR2 is FYNNEI in the germline V gene. CDR3 region: CASTSTMTEPNYGYTF. DNA for the CDR3: TGTGCCAGCACATCAACCATGACAGAGCCTAACTATGGCTACACCTTC.

This clone has only a few counts. V and J are TRBV5-1 and TRBJ2-6; D is possibly TRBD1 (6 bases). Trimming removed 6 bases at V and 0 bases at J, with 13 bases between. CDR1 and CDR2 from the germline V gene are SGHRS and YFSETQ. The CDR3 extends over 16 amino acids. The DNA of the CDR3 is TGCGCCAGCAATCCAGGACAGTACTCTGGGGCCAACGTCCTGACTTTC. This gives the protein CASNPGQYSGANVLTF.

Written as DNA, the CDR3 is TGTGCCAGCAGCTCCACCGCGAACCCCACAGATACGCAGTATTTT. Its protein product is CASSSTANPTDTQYF. This rearrangement joins TRBV7-9 to TRBJ2-3; no reliable D call. This CDR3 spans 15 amino acids. Trimming stripped 4 bases from V and 2 bases from J, with 13 bases between. Germline CDR1 is SEHNR and CDR2 is FQNEAQ (reference sequence).

The chain couples TRBV5-1 to TRBJ2-7, with D possibly TRBD2 on 6 matching bases. Germline loops: CDR1 SGHRS, CDR2 YFSETQ. V was pared by 4 bases and J by 1 base, with 15 bases between. This CDR3 has 15 residues. The CDR3 bases are TGCGCCAGCAGCGTAGGATGGGCGGGGTCCTACGAGCAGTACTTC. This translates into CASSVGWAGSYEQYF.

The rearrangement joins TRBV4-3 to TRBJ1-1; 8 bases line up with TRBD1. J was trimmed by 5 bases and V by 5 bases; bases with no gene match: 7. CDR1 is LGHNA and CDR2 is YSLEER in the germline V gene. The CDR3 has 14 amino acids. The CDR3 protein is CASSFRTGWTEAFF. The CDR3 region has the DNA TGCGCCAGCAGCTTCCGGACAGGGTGGACTGAAGCTTTCTTT.

The chain recombines TRBV11-3 with TRBJ2-1, with D uncertain. Trimming took 4 bases from V and 1 from J, leaving 11 bases between them. Per germline, CDR1 SGHNT and CDR2 YENEEA. This CDR3 comprises 15 residues. In DNA form, the CDR3 reads TGTGCCAGCAGCTCCACGAGGAAGTCCTACAATGAGCAGTTCTTC. It yields the protein CASSSTRKSYNEQFF. Together with reference TRBV11-3 and TRBJ2-1, the CDR3 gives the full variable domain: EAGVVQSPRYKIIEKKQPVAFWCNPISGHNTLYWYLQNLGQGPELLIRYENEEAVDDSQLPKDRFSAERLKGVDSTLKIQPAELGDSAVYLCASSSTRKSYNEQFFGPGTRLTVL.

The rearrangement uses TRBV4-3 and TRBJ2-5, with D perhaps matching TRBD1 (6 bases). Deletions cut 5 bases from V and 0 bases from J, with 22 bases between. Germline V CDR1 and CDR2: LGHNA, YSLEER. This CDR3 region has 18 residues. In nucleotides, the CDR3 is TGCGCCAGCAGCTTTAACACCCAGGGGCAAGGGGACCAAGAGACCCAGTACTTC. Amino acids: CASSFNTQGQGDQETQYF.

The chain uses TRBV19 and TRBJ2-7, with 11 bases aligning to TRBD2. The CDR3 runs to 13 residues. From germline, CDR1 is LNHDA and CDR2 SQIVND (reference sequence). Losses at the gene ends were 6 bases for V and 6 bases for J; bases not matched to a gene: 4. The DNA for the CDR3 is TGTGCCAGTAGAAGCGGGACTAGCGGCGAGCAGTACTTC. Amino acid sequence: CASRSGTSGEQYF.

The V gene is TRBV6-6, the J gene TRBJ1-1, with no clear D. Trimming removed 4 bases at V and 7 bases at J, with 10 bases between. The germline V gene encodes CDR1 MNHNY and CDR2 SVGAGI (reference sequence). The CDR3 spans 12 residues. The CDR3 nucleotides are TGTGCCAGCAGTTTGTCCGCGAGTGAAGCTTTCTTT. Amino acids: CASSLSASEAFF.

V gene TRBV5-4 combines with J gene TRBJ1-3; D unclear. This CDR3 has 17 residues. Trimming took 7 bases from V and 0 from J, leaving 20 bases between them. Per germline, CDR1 SGHNT and CDR2 YYREEE (reference sequence). Here the CDR3 DNA reads TGTGCCAGCGCGGGTAGAGGCCTGGGGAGCTCTGGAAACACCATATATTTT. Its translation is CASAGRGLGSSGNTIYF.

The sample holds one count of this clone. The V call is TRBV5-4, the J call TRBJ2-1; D gene unclear. CDR3 length equals 15 residues. Germline CDR1 is SGHNT and CDR2 is YYREEE (reference sequence). V was shortened by 4 bases and J by 4 bases, with 15 bases between the two germline ends. The CDR3 loop reads CASSPAPGRYNEQFF. The CDR3 DNA reads as TGTGCCAGCAGCCCCGCTCCGGGTCGGTACAATGAGCAGTTCTTC.

The chain recombines TRBV29-1 with TRBJ1-2, with D perhaps TRBD1 (6 bases). CDR3 length: 13 amino acids. Germline assignment: CDR1 SQVTM and CDR2 ANQGSEA. V was trimmed by 6 bases and J by 0 bases, leaving 11 bases between them. CDR3 in amino acids: CSVRTVSNYGYTF. DNA of the CDR3: TGCAGCGTCAGGACAGTTTCTAACTATGGCTACACCTTC.

This CDR3 is CASSLGTSGEYEQYF. The CDR3, as DNA: TGCGCCAGCAGCCTGGGGACTAGCGGGGAGTACGAGCAGTACTTC. The J gene is TRBJ2-7, the V gene TRBV5-1; 13 bases align to TRBD2. The V gene's germline CDR1 is SGHRS and CDR2 YFSETQ. The CDR3 runs to 15 residues. The V and J ends lost 4 bases and 4 bases, in that order; junction bases with no gene match: 5.

The chain uses TRBV4-1 and TRBJ2-3; 10 bases are shared with TRBD2. Trimming cost V 3 bases and J 5 bases; bases outside gene matches: 8. CDR1 and CDR2 from the germline V gene are MGHRA and YSYEKL. The CDR3 sequence is 16 residues long. The CDR3 protein is CASSHPGAGGQDTQYF. For the CDR3, the DNA is TGCGCCAGCAGCCATCCCGGAGCGGGGGGGCAAGATACGCAGTATTTT.

With regard to this clone: This sample also contains other DNA sequences that code for the same CDR3. This chain uses TRBV5-1 with TRBJ1-2; TRBD1 aligns across 7 bases. Per germline, CDR1 SGHRS and CDR2 YFSETQ. Trimming at V came to 4 bases and at J to 1 base, leaving 1 base not matched to a gene. This CDR3 contains 13 residues. Here the CDR3 DNA reads TGCGCCAGCAGCCGGGACAGTAACTATGGCTACACCTTC. This translates into CASSRDSNYGYTF.

For the CDR3, the DNA is TGTGCCAGCAGCCGTAAGACATCGGCTAGCGGGGCGATATACGGGGTATACAATGAGCAGTTCTTC. Amino acids: CASSRKTSASGAIYGVYNEQFF. V usage is TRBV4-2 and J usage is TRBJ2-1, with TRBD2 matching over 9 bases. The V gene end was trimmed by 4 bases and the J gene end by 4 bases; junction bases not matched to a gene: 26. CDR3 length: 22 residues. Germline V lookup: CDR1 LGHNA, CDR2 YNFKEQ.

The chain recombines TRBV4-3 with TRBJ1-2; 7 bases align to TRBD1. V lost 0 bases to trimming and J lost 4 bases; unmatched junction nucleotides: 5. In germline, CDR1 is LGHNA, CDR2 YSLEER. This CDR3 has 15 amino acids. The CDR3 sequence is CASSQDQGGPYGYTF. The CDR3 nucleotides read TGCGCCAGCAGCCAAGATCAAGGGGGCCCCTATGGCTACACCTTC.

The chain couples TRBV5-1 to TRBJ1-4, with TRBD1 matching 11 bases. V lost 5 bases, J lost 0 bases, and 3 bases stayed unmatched. In germline, CDR1 is SGHRS, CDR2 YFSETQ. This CDR3 contains 16 residues. CDR3 sequence: CASRRDRGATNEKLFF. CDR3 DNA: TGCGCCAGCAGAAGGGACAGGGGGGCAACTAATGAAAAACTGTTTTTT.

This clone was counted between two and nine times. This chain uses TRBV5-1 with TRBJ1-2, with TRBD1 matching over 10 bases. After removal of 5 bases from V and 8 bases from J, the junction contained 3 bases not matched to a gene. Germline CDR1 SGHRS, CDR2 YFSETQ. The CDR3 length is 12 residues. CDR3 sequence (DNA): TGCGCCAGCAGTGACAGGGGGCCAGGCTACACCTTC. Translating it yields CASSDRGPGYTF.